These T cell receptor beta chains were read from a single sample in a study of control samples from healthy donors and cancer patients. Method: immunoSEQ multiplex PCR; TCRdb's copy keeps in-frame clones and lacks some. The sample shows approximately 92,000 clones, approximately 95% of them seen only once. Sequenced sample: blood. The receptors shown here come from a young woman in good health. Both conserved end residues are part of each CDR3. D genes are given only for firm matches. Some rows mark clone size as missing; the rest say once, few, many or name a class of expanded clone.

CDR3 DNA | CDR3 protein | J gene | V gene | clone size | D gene
TGTGCCAGCAGCCCCTCACAGGGATTAGTGGAGTACGAGCAGTACTTC | CASSPSQGLVEYEQYF | TRBJ2-7 | TRBV7-6 | . | .
TGCGCCAGCAGCCAAGATCGGGGGGCGATCACTGAAGCTTTCTTT | CASSQDRGAITEAFF | TRBJ1-1 | TRBV4-1 | once | .
TGTGCCAGCAGCCAAGGGATAGCGGGAGGTTACAATGAGCAGTTCTTC | CASSQGIAGGYNEQFF | TRBJ2-1 | TRBV3-1/TRBV3-2 | . | TRBD2
TGCGCCAGCAGCCAAGATACTTTTGACAGGGGGCATTTCAATGAGCAGTTCTTC | CASSQDTFDRGHFNEQFF | TRBJ2-1 | TRBV4-1 | few | TRBD1
TGCGCCAGCAGCCAAGTCGACAGGACGGGGAGCACTGAAGCTTTCTTT | CASSQVDRTGSTEAFF | TRBJ1-1 | TRBV4-1 | . | .
TGTGCCAGCAGCCAAGTCGAACGGGGGGGCCTGGATACGCAGTATTTT | CASSQVERGGLDTQYF | TRBJ2-3 | TRBV3-1/TRBV3-2 | . | TRBD2
TGTGCCAGCAGCTTGCAGGGGTTCTATGGCTACACCTTC | CASSLQGFYGYTF | TRBJ1-2 | TRBV5-6 | . | .
TGCGCCAGCAGCAATGCGGGAGGCAGCACAGATACGCAGTATTTT | CASSNAGGSTDTQYF | TRBJ2-3 | TRBV5-1 | . | TRBD2
TGTGCCAGCAGTGGGGGGACATCGCTCTACGAGCAGTACTTC | CASSGGTSLYEQYF | TRBJ2-7 | TRBV28 | . | .
TGTGCCAGCAGTTTGGCGACCCGGGCTAAAGGTGGCTACACCTTC | CASSLATRAKGGYTF | TRBJ1-2 | TRBV28 | . | .
TGTGCCAGCAGTTACGGGGTTGGGTTCAACTATGGCTACACCTTC | CASSYGVGFNYGYTF | TRBJ1-2 | TRBV6-2/TRBV6-3 | . | .
TGTGCCAGCAGCGCGGGACTAGCGGGATTTACCGGGGAGCTGTTTTTT | CASSAGLAGFTGELFF | TRBJ2-2 | TRBV7-2 | . | TRBD2
TGTGCCAGCAGTTATGACGGCCACGAGCAGTACTTC | CASSYDGHEQYF | TRBJ2-7 | TRBV6-5 | . | .
TGTGCCAGCACCAACGGGGACACCTACAATGAGCAGTTCTTC | CASTNGDTYNEQFF | TRBJ2-1 | TRBV6-5 | once | .
TGTGCCAGTAGTACCCCACAGGCGGAAGCTTTCTTT | CASSTPQAEAFF | TRBJ1-1 | TRBV19 | . | .
TGTGCCAGCAGCCCCCCACCGAGGTCTCAAGAGACCCAGTACTTC | CASSPPPRSQETQYF | TRBJ2-5 | TRBV21-1 | . | .
TGTGCCAGCAGTCCCACCACCGGGACAGGGTACACAGATACGCAGTATTTT | CASSPTTGTGYTDTQYF | TRBJ2-3 | TRBV28 | . | TRBD1
TGTGCCAGCAGCCAGGGGGAGAACACTGAAGCTTTCTTT | CASSQGENTEAFF | TRBJ1-1 | TRBV3-1/TRBV3-2 | . | .
TGTGCCAGCAGCCGGACAGGGGTTGGAGAAAAACTGTTTTTT | CASSRTGVGEKLFF | TRBJ1-4 | TRBV2 | . | TRBD1
TGTGCCAGCAGCCAAGATAACCAGGCTGTTCCCAATTCACCCCTCCACTTT | CASSQDNQAVPNSPLHF | TRBJ1-6 | TRBV4-2 | . | .
TGTGCCAGCAGGGCTCGAGGGCGGGAGGCCACCGGGGAGCTGTTTTTT | CASRARGREATGELFF | TRBJ2-2 | TRBV27 | . | TRBD2
TGTGCCAGTAGTATAGATCGGGACAGGGGGGGTGGTAGCAATCAGCCCCAGCATTTT | CASSIDRDRGGGSNQPQHF | TRBJ1-5 | TRBV19 | . | TRBD1
TGTGCCAGCAGCTTAACGGCGGGCTACGAGCAGTACTTC | CASSLTAGYEQYF | TRBJ2-7 | TRBV7-3 | . | .
TGTGCCAGCAGCCTCGGGAGCCCGTTATCCACTGAAGCTTTCTTT | CASSLGSPLSTEAFF | TRBJ1-1 | TRBV27 | . | .
TGTGCCAGCTCGACAGGGGTCGATGAAAAACTGTTTTTT | CASSTGVDEKLFF | TRBJ1-4 | TRBV18 | . | TRBD1
TGTGCCAGCAGTTCTGGACGTATAGAAGCTTTCTTT | CASSSGRIEAFF | TRBJ1-1 | TRBV12-3/TRBV12-4 | . | .
TGCAGTGCTAGTCATGTGACTAGGGGTTTCCGTGAGCAGTTCTTC | CSASHVTRGFREQFF | TRBJ2-1 | TRBV20-1 | . | .
TGTGCCAGCAGTTTGACTAGATCTGGGACAGATACGCAGTATTTT | CASSLTRSGTDTQYF | TRBJ2-3 | TRBV27 | . | .
TGCGCCAGCAGCCCCCAACGGGGGGACTCCTACGAGCAGTACTTC | CASSPQRGDSYEQYF | TRBJ2-7 | TRBV5-1 | . | TRBD2
TGTGCCAGCAGAACAGGGCTCCCGATAACAGATACGCAGTATTTT | CASRTGLPITDTQYF | TRBJ2-3 | TRBV2 | . | .
TGTGCCAGCAGTTACGAGGGTTACACTGAAGCTTTCTTT | CASSYEGYTEAFF | TRBJ1-1 | TRBV6-2/TRBV6-3 | . | .
TGTGCCAGCAGCCCGGGACAGTATGGCTACACCTTC | CASSPGQYGYTF | TRBJ1-2 | TRBV5-6 | . | TRBD1
TGCGCCAGCAGCCCGATGCGCCTCGCCTACGAGCAGTACTTC | CASSPMRLAYEQYF | TRBJ2-7 | TRBV4-1 | . | .
TGTGCCAGCAGCCCCGATACACTCACAGATACGCAGTATTTT | CASSPDTLTDTQYF | TRBJ2-3 | TRBV11-2 | . | .
TGTGCCAGCCACGGACAGGTCCCTGAAGCTTTCTTT | CASHGQVPEAFF | TRBJ1-1 | TRBV28 | . | TRBD1
TGTGCCAGCGGGACTCCTAATTACAATGAGCAGTTCTTC | CASGTPNYNEQFF | TRBJ2-1 | TRBV19 | . | .
TGTGCCAGCGGACGGGGAAAAAAAGCTATTGAGCAGTTCTTC | CASGRGKKAIEQFF | TRBJ2-1 | TRBV9 | . | .
TGTGCCAGCAGGACAGGGGCACGCAATCAGCCCCAGCATTTT | CASRTGARNQPQHF | TRBJ1-5 | TRBV2 | . | TRBD1
TGTGCCAGCTCCTCCATGAAGAGCACAGATACGCAGTATTTT | CASSSMKSTDTQYF | TRBJ2-3 | TRBV18 | . | .
TGTGCCAGCAGCTTAGAGACCCACACTGAAGCTTTCTTT | CASSLETHTEAFF | TRBJ1-1 | TRBV7-6 | . | .
TGTGCCAGCAGTCCCGGGGCCTCTACACTCCAAGCTTTCTTT | CASSPGASTLQAFF | TRBJ1-1 | TRBV6-5 | . | .
TGCGCCAGCAGCTTGGCGGCCCAAGTACACTCTGGGGCCAACGTCCTGACTTTC | CASSLAAQVHSGANVLTF | TRBJ2-6 | TRBV5-1 | few | .
TGTGCCAGCAGCCTTGCGAGCTCTGGAAACACCATATATTTT | CASSLASSGNTIYF | TRBJ1-3 | TRBV3-1/TRBV3-2 | . | .
TGTGCCAGCAGTGAGGGGGGGACAGGGAACCAAGAGACCCAGTACTTC | CASSEGGTGNQETQYF | TRBJ2-5 | TRBV25-1 | . | TRBD1
TGTGCCAGCAGCTTGGTGGGGGGCCGGAACACTGAAGCTTTCTTT | CASSLVGGRNTEAFF | TRBJ1-1 | TRBV5-6 | once | .